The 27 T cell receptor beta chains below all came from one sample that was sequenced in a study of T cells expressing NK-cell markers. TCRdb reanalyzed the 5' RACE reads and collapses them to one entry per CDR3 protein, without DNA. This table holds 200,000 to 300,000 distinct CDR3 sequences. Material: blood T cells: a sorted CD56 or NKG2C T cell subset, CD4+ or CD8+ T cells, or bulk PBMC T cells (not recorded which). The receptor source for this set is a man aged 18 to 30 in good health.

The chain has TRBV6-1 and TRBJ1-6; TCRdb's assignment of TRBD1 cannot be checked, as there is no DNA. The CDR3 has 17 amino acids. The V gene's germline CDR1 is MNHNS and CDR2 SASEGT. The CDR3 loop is CASSPEDGTGTYSPLHF.

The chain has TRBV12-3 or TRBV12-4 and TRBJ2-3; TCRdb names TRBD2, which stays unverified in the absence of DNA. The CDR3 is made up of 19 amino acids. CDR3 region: CASLAGTPTSGRAPDTQYF.

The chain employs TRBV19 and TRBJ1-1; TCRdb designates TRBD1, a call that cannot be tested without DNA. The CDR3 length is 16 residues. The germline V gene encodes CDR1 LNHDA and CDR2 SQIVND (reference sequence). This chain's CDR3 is CASKIRTGGYVAEAFF.

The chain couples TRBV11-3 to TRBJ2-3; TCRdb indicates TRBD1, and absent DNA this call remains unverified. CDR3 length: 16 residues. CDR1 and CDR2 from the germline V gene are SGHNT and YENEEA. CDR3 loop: CASSSPDRVGTDTQYF.

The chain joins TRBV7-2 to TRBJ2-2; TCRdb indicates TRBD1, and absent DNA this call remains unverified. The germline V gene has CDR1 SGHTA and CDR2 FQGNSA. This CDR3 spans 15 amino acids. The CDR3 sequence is CASSPGTGGVGELFF. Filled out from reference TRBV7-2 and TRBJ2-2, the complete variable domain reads GAGVSQSPSNKVTEKGKDVELRCDPISGHTALYWYRQSLGQGLEFLIYFQGNSAPDKSGLPSDRFSAERTGGSVSTLTIQRTQQEDSAVYLCASSPGTGGVGELFFGEGSRLTVL.

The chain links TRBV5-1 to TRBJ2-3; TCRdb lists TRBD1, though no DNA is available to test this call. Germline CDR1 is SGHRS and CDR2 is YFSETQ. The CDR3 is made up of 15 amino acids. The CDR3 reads CASSLGQGATDTQYF. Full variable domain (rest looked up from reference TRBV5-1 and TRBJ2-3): KAGVTQTPRYLIKTRGQQVTLSCSPISGHRSVSWYQQTPGQGLQFLFEYFSETQRNKGNFPGRFSGRQFSNSRSEMNVSTLELGDSALYLCASSLGQGATDTQYFGPGTRLTVL.

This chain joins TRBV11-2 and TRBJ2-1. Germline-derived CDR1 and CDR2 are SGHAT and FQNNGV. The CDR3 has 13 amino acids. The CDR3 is CASSSELYNEQFF.

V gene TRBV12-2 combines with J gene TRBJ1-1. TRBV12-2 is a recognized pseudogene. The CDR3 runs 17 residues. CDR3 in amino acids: CASRLVALGFLGTEAFF.

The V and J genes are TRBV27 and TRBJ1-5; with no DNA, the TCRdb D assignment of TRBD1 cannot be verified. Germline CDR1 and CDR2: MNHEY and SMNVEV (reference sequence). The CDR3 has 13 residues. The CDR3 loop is CASSNRGRGPQHF.

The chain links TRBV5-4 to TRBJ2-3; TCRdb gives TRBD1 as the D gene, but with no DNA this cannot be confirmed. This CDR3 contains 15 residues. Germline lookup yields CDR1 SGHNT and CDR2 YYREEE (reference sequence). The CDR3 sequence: CASSLVPGGTDTQYF.

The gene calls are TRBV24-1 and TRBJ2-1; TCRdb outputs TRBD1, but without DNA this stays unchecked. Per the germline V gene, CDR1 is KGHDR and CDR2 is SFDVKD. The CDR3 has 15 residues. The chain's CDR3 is CATSDPGTASNEQFF.

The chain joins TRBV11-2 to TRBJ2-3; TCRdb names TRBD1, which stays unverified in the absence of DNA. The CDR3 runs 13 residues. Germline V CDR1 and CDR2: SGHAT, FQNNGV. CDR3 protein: CACRSTGADTQYF.

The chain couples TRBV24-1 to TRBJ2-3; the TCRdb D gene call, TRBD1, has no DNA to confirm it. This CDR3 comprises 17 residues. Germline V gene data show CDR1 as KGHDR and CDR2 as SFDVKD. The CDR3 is CATSDPTRGVEVDTQYF.

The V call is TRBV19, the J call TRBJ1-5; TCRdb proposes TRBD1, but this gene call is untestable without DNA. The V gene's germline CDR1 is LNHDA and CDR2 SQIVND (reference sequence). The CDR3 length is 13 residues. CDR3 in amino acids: CASSYQGNQPQHF.

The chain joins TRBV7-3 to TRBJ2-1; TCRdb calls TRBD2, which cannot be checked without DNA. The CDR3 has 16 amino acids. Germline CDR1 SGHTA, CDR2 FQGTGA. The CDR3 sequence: CASSPTTSGAYNEQFF.

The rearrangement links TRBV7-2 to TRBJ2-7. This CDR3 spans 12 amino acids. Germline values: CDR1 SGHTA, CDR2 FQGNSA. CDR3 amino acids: CASRPPGSEQYF.

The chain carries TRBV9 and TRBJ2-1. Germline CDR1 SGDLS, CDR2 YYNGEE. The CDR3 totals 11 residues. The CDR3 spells CASGLDNEQFF.

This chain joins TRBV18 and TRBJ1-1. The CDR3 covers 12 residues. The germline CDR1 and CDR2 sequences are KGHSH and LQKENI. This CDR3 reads CASSPRGEGAFF.

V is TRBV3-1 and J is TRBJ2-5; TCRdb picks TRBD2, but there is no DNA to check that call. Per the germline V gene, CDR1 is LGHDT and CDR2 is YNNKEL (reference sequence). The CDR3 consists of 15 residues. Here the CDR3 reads CASSSTTAEQETQYF.

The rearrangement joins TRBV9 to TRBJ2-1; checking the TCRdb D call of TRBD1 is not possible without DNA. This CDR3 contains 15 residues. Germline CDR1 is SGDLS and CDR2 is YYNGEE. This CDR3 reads CASSVAPGQGEEQFF.

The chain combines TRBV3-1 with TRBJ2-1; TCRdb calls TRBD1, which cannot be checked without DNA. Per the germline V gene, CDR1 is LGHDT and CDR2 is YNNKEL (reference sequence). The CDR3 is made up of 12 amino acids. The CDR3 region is CASSLVEGGTFF.

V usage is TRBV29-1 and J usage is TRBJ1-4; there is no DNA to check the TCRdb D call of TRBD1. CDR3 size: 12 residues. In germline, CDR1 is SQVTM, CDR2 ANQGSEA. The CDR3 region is CSVRGANEKLFF.

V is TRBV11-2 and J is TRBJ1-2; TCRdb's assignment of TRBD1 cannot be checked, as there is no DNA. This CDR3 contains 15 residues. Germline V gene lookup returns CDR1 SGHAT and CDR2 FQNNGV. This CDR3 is CASSSGRGSNYGYTF.

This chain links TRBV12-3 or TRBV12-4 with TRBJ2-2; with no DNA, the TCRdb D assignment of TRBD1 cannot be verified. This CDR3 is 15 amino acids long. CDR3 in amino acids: CASIGSWGSTGELFF.

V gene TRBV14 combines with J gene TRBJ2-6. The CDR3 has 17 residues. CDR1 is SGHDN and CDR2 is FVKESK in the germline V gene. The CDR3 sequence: CASSNPLASSGANVLTF. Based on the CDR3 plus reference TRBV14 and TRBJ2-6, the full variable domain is EAGVTQFPSHSVIEKGQTVTLRCDPISGHDNLYWYRRVMGKEIKFLLHFVKESKQDESGMPNNRFLAERTGGTYSTLKVQPAELEDSGVYFCASSNPLASSGANVLTFGAGSRLTVL.

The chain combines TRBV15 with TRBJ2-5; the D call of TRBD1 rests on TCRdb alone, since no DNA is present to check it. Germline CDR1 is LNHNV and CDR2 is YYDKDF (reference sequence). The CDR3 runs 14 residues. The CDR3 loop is CATSRGEGPETQYF.

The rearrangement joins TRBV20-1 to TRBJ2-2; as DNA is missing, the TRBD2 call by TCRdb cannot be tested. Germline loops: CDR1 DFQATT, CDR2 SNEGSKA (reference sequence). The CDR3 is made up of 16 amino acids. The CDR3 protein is CSARDSVAGRSGELFF.